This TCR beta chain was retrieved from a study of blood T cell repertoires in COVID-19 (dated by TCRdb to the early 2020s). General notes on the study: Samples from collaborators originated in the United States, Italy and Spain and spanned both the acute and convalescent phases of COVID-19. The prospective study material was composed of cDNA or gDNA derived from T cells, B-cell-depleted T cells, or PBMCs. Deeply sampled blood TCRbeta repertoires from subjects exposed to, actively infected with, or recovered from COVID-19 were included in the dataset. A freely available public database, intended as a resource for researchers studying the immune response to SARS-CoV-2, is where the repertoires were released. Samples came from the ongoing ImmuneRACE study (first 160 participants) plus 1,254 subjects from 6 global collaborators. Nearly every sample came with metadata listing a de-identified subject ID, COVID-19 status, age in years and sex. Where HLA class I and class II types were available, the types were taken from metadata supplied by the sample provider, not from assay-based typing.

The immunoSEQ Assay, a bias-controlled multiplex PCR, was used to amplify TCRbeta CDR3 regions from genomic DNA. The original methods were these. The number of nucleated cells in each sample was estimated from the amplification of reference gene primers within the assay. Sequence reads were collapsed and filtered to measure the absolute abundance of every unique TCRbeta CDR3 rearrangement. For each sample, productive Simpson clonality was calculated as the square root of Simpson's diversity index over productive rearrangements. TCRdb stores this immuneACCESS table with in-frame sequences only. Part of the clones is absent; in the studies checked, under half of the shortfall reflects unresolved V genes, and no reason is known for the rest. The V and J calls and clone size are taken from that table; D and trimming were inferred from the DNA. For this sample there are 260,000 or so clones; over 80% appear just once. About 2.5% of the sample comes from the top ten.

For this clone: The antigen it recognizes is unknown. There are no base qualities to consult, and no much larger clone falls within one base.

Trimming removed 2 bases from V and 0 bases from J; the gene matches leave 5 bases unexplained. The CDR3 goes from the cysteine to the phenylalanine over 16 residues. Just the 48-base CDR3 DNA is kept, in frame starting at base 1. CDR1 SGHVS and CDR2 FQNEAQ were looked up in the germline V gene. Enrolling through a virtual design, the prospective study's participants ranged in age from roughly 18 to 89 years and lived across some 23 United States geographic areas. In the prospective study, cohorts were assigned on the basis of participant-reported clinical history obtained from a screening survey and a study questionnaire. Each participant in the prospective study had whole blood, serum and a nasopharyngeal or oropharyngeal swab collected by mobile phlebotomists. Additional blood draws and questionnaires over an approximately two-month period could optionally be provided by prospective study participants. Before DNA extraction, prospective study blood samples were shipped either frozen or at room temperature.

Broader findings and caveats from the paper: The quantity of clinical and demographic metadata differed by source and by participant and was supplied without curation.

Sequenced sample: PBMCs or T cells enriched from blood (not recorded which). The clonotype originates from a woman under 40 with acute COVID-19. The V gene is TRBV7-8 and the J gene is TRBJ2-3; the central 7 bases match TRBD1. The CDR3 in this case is CASSLPRTGSTDTQYF. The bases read TGTGCCAGCAGCTTACCCCGGACAGGCAGCACAGATACGCAGTATTTT.